This is a list of T cell receptor beta chains from one sample in a study of OX40 agonist ivuxolimab in advanced cancers. Using immunoSEQ multiplex PCR, the repertoire was profiled, and TCRdb retains in-frame clones only, with some absent. The data hold more than 45,000 clones, with about 87% observed a single time. The material was CD4+ or CD8+ T cells sorted from blood, obtained in a trial of the OX40 agonist ivuxolimab. The receptors stem from an adult with an advanced solid tumor such as melanoma, head and neck, liver or kidney cancer. Both conserved end residues are part of each CDR3. The D gene is left open where the match is weak. Size is omitted from some rows. Given values are once, few, many or a class for expanded clones.

CDR3	DNA	V	size	J	D
CASSLAVGGRVDTQYF	TGTGCCAGCAGCTTGGCGGTGGGGGGCCGGGTAGATACGCAGTATTTT	TRBV5-6	-	TRBJ2-3	-
CASSLLEGRGEKLFF	TGTGCCAGCAGTTTGCTGGAGGGCCGCGGTGAAAAACTGTTTTTT	TRBV28	-	TRBJ1-4	-
CASSLVGGTGELFF	TGTGCTAGCAGCTTAGTTGGGGGCACCGGGGAGCTGTTTTTT	TRBV7-7	-	TRBJ2-2	-
CASSFWRAGEQYF	TGTGCCAGCAGTTTTTGGAGGGCCGGCGAGCAGTACTTC	TRBV27	few	TRBJ2-7	-
CASSLSFLAALTTDTQYF	TGTGCCAGCAGTTTATCTTTCCTCGCAGCGTTAACCACAGATACGCAGTATTTT	TRBV27	-	TRBJ2-3	-
CASSGGAASETQYF	TGTGCCAGCAGCGGTGGGGCCGCATCGGAGACCCAGTACTTC	TRBV9	-	TRBJ2-5	-
CASSESAERGGFTDTQYF	TGTGCCAGCAGTGAAAGTGCGGAGCGGGGGGGATTTACAGATACGCAGTATTTT	TRBV2	-	TRBJ2-3	TRBD2
CASSQNVDHYEETQYF	TGCGCCAGCAGCCAAAATGTGGACCACTACGAAGAGACCCAGTACTTC	TRBV4-1	once	TRBJ2-5	-
CATSAGQLYEQYF	TGTGCCACCAGCGCCGGACAGCTTTACGAGCAGTACTTC	TRBV15	-	TRBJ2-7	-
CASSEGHEQYF	TGCGCCAGCAGTGAGGGGCACGAGCAGTACTTC	TRBV10-2	-	TRBJ2-7	-
CASQGGPEAFF	TGTGCCAGTCAAGGGGGTCCTGAAGCTTTCTTT	TRBV19	few	TRBJ1-1	-
CASRNPGQGDNYGYTF	TGTGCCAGCAGGAATCCGGGACAGGGTGATAACTATGGCTACACCTTC	TRBV28	-	TRBJ1-2	TRBD1
CASSLSRGGVPYGYTF	TGTGCCAGCAGTTTAAGTCGGGGGGGAGTACCCTATGGCTACACCTTC	TRBV27	-	TRBJ1-2	-
CASSQEGTVTTNEKLFF	TGCGCCAGCAGCCAAGAAGGGACAGTTACAACTAATGAAAAACTGTTTTTT	TRBV4-3	-	TRBJ1-4	TRBD1
CASSPTGTGSYEQYF	TGTGCCAGCAGCCCGACCGGGACTGGCTCCTACGAGCAGTACTTC	TRBV11-1	-	TRBJ2-7	-
CASSSLREGSNYGYTF	TGTGCCAGCAGTTCCCTCCGGGAGGGAAGTAACTATGGCTACACCTTC	TRBV28	-	TRBJ1-2	-
CASSQWTQEPSQYNEQFF	TGCGCCAGCAGCCAATGGACTCAAGAGCCCTCTCAATACAATGAGCAGTTCTTC	TRBV4-3	-	TRBJ2-1	-
CASILEGVGDEQYF	TGTGCCAGCATACTGGAAGGAGTGGGCGACGAGCAGTACTTC	TRBV7-9	-	TRBJ2-7	-
CASSQDRREGVRNEQFF	TGCGCCAGCAGCCAAGATCGAAGGGAGGGGGTAAGGAATGAGCAGTTCTTC	TRBV4-3	-	TRBJ2-1	-
CASSPGQGAHEQYF	TGTGCCAGCAGCCCCGGACAGGGGGCCCACGAGCAGTACTTC	TRBV5-5	-	TRBJ2-7	TRBD1
CASSYRDSYEQYF	TGTGCCAGCAGTTACCGGGACAGCTACGAGCAGTACTTC	TRBV6-5	once	TRBJ2-7	TRBD1
CASSQDQMGGHVVEQFF	TGTGCCAGCAGCCAAGATCAGATGGGGGGGCATGTTGTTGAGCAGTTCTTC	TRBV4-2	-	TRBJ2-1	-
CASSLVRTPFYNSPLHF	TGTGCCAGCAGCTTAGTGCGCACGCCCTTTTATAATTCACCCCTCCACTTT	TRBV11-2	-	TRBJ1-6	-
CASSLEQDFPEQYF	TGTGCCAGCAGCTTAGAACAGGACTTCCCCGAGCAGTACTTC	TRBV7-6	-	TRBJ2-7	-
CARARDRENSNQPQHF	TGTGCCAGAGCTAGGGACAGGGAAAATAGCAATCAGCCCCAGCATTTT	TRBV11-3	-	TRBJ1-5	TRBD1
CASSLLAGGTEQYF	TGTGCCAGCAGCTTACTAGCGGGGGGTACCGAGCAGTACTTC	TRBV11-2	-	TRBJ2-7	TRBD2
CASSHGLYEQYF	TGTGCCAGCAGTCACGGACTGTACGAGCAGTACTTC	TRBV27	-	TRBJ2-7	-
CSVDGNARGNEETQYF	TGCAGCGTTGATGGGAACGCCCGGGGAAACGAGGAGACCCAGTACTTC	TRBV29-1	-	TRBJ2-5	-
CASSTGPEGEKLFF	TGTGCCAGCAGCACCGGCCCCGAGGGTGAAAAACTGTTTTTT	TRBV7-2	-	TRBJ1-4	-
CASSAPLRGTYEQYF	TGTGCCAGCTCGGCCCCGTTGCGAGGGACCTACGAGCAGTACTTC	TRBV18	-	TRBJ2-7	-